This is a list of T cell receptor beta chains from one sample in a study of blood T cell repertoires in COVID-19. Repertoires were generated with immunoSEQ multiplex PCR, while TCRdb's copy carries only in-frame clones and drops some. This table holds some 180,000 clones, 80% found once. The specimen sequenced was peripheral blood. These receptors were obtained from a man in his fifties or sixties with acute or convalescent COVID-19. Both conserved end residues are part of each CDR3. A D gene is named only where the DNA matches it firmly. Expanded clones get a size class; other rows say once, few or many, or leave the size out.

D,V,size,J,CDR3,DNA
TRBD1,TRBV5-1,NA,TRBJ1-6,CASNTGTENSPLHF,TGCGCCAGCAACACCGGGACAGAGAATTCACCCCTCCACTTT
TRBD1,TRBV5-1,once,TRBJ2-5,CASSRGQGQETQYF,TGCGCCAGCAGCAGAGGACAGGGGCAAGAGACCCAGTACTTC
TRBD1,TRBV28,NA,TRBJ2-7,CASRGQGGTYEQYF,TGTGCCAGCAGGGGACAGGGGGGAACCTACGAGCAGTACTTC
NA,TRBV7-2,once,TRBJ2-2,CASSLFAANTGELFF,TGTGCCAGCAGCTTATTCGCGGCGAACACCGGGGAGCTGTTTTTT
NA,TRBV19,NA,TRBJ1-1,CASSAGTTNTEAFF,TGTGCCAGTAGTGCCGGGACAACTAACACTGAAGCTTTCTTT
NA,TRBV4-1,NA,TRBJ1-2,CASSQASYGYTF,TGCGCCAGCAGCCAAGCCAGCTATGGCTACACCTTC
TRBD1,TRBV4-3,NA,TRBJ2-7,CASSRYRDRDSYEQYF,TGCGCCAGCAGCCGTTACCGGGACAGAGATTCCTACGAGCAGTACTTC
NA,TRBV6-5,NA,TRBJ2-7,CASRRDGTAQGQYF,TGTGCCAGCAGGCGGGACGGAACGGCTCAGGGGCAGTACTTC
NA,TRBV9,few,TRBJ2-7,CASSVVGSSYEQYF,TGTGCCAGCAGCGTCGTGGGCAGCTCCTACGAGCAGTACTTC
NA,TRBV6-1,NA,TRBJ2-1,CASSEYGGAYYNEQFF,TGTGCCAGCAGTGAATATGGGGGGGCTTACTACAATGAGCAGTTCTTC
NA,TRBV18,NA,TRBJ2-7,CASSLELREQYF,TGTGCCAGCTCCCTCGAGTTACGCGAGCAGTACTTC
TRBD2,TRBV28,NA,TRBJ2-1,CASRAGAGNEQFF,TGTGCCAGCAGAGCGGGAGCAGGCAATGAGCAGTTCTTC
TRBD2,TRBV4-2,NA,TRBJ2-1,CASSRAGLADNEQFF,TGTGCCAGCAGCCGCGCGGGACTAGCCGACAATGAGCAGTTCTTC
NA,TRBV9,NA,TRBJ1-3,CASSVEEQGNTIYF,TGTGCCAGCAGCGTAGAGGAACAGGGAAACACCATATATTTT
NA,TRBV19,NA,TRBJ1-4,CASRAEWDEKLFF,TGTGCCAGTAGAGCGGAATGGGATGAAAAACTGTTTTTT
TRBD1,TRBV29-1,NA,TRBJ1-5,CSGPRQGRPNQPQHF,TGCAGCGGACCCCGACAGGGACGCCCCAATCAGCCCCAGCATTTT
NA,TRBV27,NA,TRBJ2-7,CASTPYEQYF,TGTGCCAGCACTCCCTACGAGCAGTACTTC
NA,TRBV12-3/TRBV12-4,once,TRBJ2-7,CASSQAGEQYF,TGTGCCAGCAGTCAAGCCGGCGAGCAGTACTTC
TRBD1,TRBV7-2,NA,TRBJ2-1,CASSPDRGRFNEQFF,TGTGCCAGCAGCCCGGACAGGGGGCGCTTCAATGAGCAGTTCTTC
NA,TRBV18,NA,TRBJ2-3,CASSVQGGNTDTQYF,TGTGCCAGCTCAGTACAGGGAGGGAACACAGATACGCAGTATTTT
NA,TRBV28,NA,TRBJ1-5,CASSLSRAQPQHF,TGTGCCAGCAGTTTATCGAGGGCCCAGCCCCAGCATTTT
NA,TRBV18,NA,TRBJ1-4,CASSPGSNEKLFF,TGTGCCAGCTCACCGGGCAGTAATGAAAAACTGTTTTTT
TRBD2,TRBV9,NA,TRBJ2-7,CASSASIGGSGLVYEQYF,TGTGCCAGCAGCGCCTCAATCGGGGGGTCAGGACTAGTATACGAGCAGTACTTC
TRBD1,TRBV19,once,TRBJ2-5,CASTGGIGETQYF,TGTGCCAGTACAGGGGGTATTGGGGAGACCCAGTACTTC
NA,TRBV2,once,TRBJ1-5,CASQRTAYQPQHF,TGTGCCAGCCAACGGACAGCCTATCAGCCCCAGCATTTT
NA,TRBV4-1,NA,TRBJ1-3,CASSQDPGIGNTIYF,TGCGCCAGCAGCCAAGATCCCGGGATCGGAAACACCATATATTTT
NA,TRBV10-1,once,TRBJ2-7,CASSESQLPNEQYF,TGCGCCAGCAGTGAGTCCCAACTACCTAACGAGCAGTACTTC
TRBD2,TRBV5-6,NA,TRBJ2-1,CASSWTSGNEQFF,TGTGCCAGCAGCTGGACTAGCGGCAATGAGCAGTTCTTC
TRBD1,TRBV11-2,NA,TRBJ1-2,CASSLDSGADRGHGYTF,TGTGCCAGCAGCTTAGACTCGGGGGCCGACAGGGGGCATGGCTACACCTTC
NA,TRBV2,NA,TRBJ1-5,CASSESLYQPQHF,TGTGCCAGCAGTGAAAGCCTGTATCAGCCCCAGCATTTT
NA,TRBV4-2,NA,TRBJ1-5,CASSQGGRPQHF,TGTGCCAGCAGCCAGGGAGGCCGGCCCCAGCATTTT
TRBD1,TRBV7-9,few,TRBJ2-7,CASSAGTGEGYEQYF,TGTGCCAGCAGCGCCGGGACAGGGGAGGGATACGAGCAGTACTTC
TRBD1,TRBV9,NA,TRBJ1-4,CASSGKDRSSEKLFF,TGTGCCAGCAGCGGAAAGGACAGGTCTAGTGAAAAACTGTTTTTT
NA,TRBV12-3/TRBV12-4,NA,TRBJ2-2,CASSFRDTGELFF,TGTGCCAGCAGTTTTCGGGACACCGGGGAGCTGTTTTTT
NA,TRBV6-1,NA,TRBJ1-2,CASSGGLQGRGYGYTF,TGTGCCAGCAGTGGGGGCCTACAGGGTCGAGGGTATGGCTACACCTTC
TRBD2,TRBV7-7,NA,TRBJ2-3,CASSPAGGRGTDTQYF,TGTGCTAGCAGCCCAGCGGGGGGTCGGGGCACAGATACGCAGTATTTT
TRBD1,TRBV6-4,NA,TRBJ1-5,CASYPWRRGRGNQPQHF,TGTGCCAGCTACCCTTGGCGCAGGGGGCGAGGCAATCAGCCCCAGCATTTT
NA,TRBV12-3/TRBV12-4,NA,TRBJ1-3,CASSLSGWDTIYF,TGTGCCAGCAGTTTATCAGGATGGGACACCATATATTTT
TRBD1,TRBV6-5,NA,TRBJ1-2,CASRLDRGVGYGYTF,TGTGCCAGCAGACTCGACAGGGGGGTAGGCTATGGCTACACCTTC
TRBD1,TRBV9,NA,TRBJ2-7,CASSGQGQGYEQYF,TGTGCCAGCAGCGGACAGGGACAAGGCTACGAGCAGTACTTC
NA,TRBV7-2,NA,TRBJ2-7,CASSLVGRWYEQYF,TGTGCCAGCAGCTTAGTGGGGAGGTGGTACGAGCAGTACTTC
NA,TRBV19,NA,TRBJ1-4,CASSMDAGEKLFF,TGTGCCAGTAGTATGGATGCAGGGGAAAAACTGTTTTTT
NA,TRBV5-1,NA,TRBJ1-6,CASSLAQISSPLHF,TGCGCCAGCAGCTTGGCACAGATCAGCTCACCCCTCCACTTT
NA,TRBV19,few,TRBJ2-1,CASSRETDYNEQFF,TGTGCCAGTAGTAGAGAGACAGATTACAATGAGCAGTTCTTC
NA,TRBV2,NA,TRBJ2-2,CASSEVGGPITGELFF,TGTGCCAGCAGTGAAGTGGGGGGTCCGATCACCGGGGAGCTGTTTTTT
NA,TRBV6-4,NA,TRBJ2-2,CASRSLPYDSAGELFF,TGTGCCAGCAGAAGTCTTCCATACGATAGTGCTGGGGAGCTGTTTTTT
NA,TRBV30,few,TRBJ2-5,CAWSSPGLYGRETQYF,TGTGCCTGGAGTAGCCCGGGATTGTACGGGCGGGAGACCCAGTACTTC
TRBD1,TRBV2,NA,TRBJ1-5,CASSPRGPGQPQHF,TGTGCCAGCAGTCCCAGGGGGCCGGGTCAGCCCCAGCATTTT
TRBD1,TRBV27,NA,TRBJ1-6,CASSPPAGTGRSPLHF,TGTGCCAGCAGTCCACCAGCCGGGACAGGGAGGTCACCCCTCCACTTT
NA,TRBV5-1,once,TRBJ1-1,CASRRAIGPNTEAFF,TGCGCCAGCAGGCGGGCCATCGGACCGAACACTGAAGCTTTCTTT
NA,TRBV11-2,NA,TRBJ2-2,CASSLFTGARFANTGELFF,TGTGCCAGCAGCTTATTTACTGGGGCCCGATTCGCGAACACCGGGGAGCTGTTTTTT
TRBD1,TRBV27,NA,TRBJ2-6,CASSLRPGQILHSGANVLTF,TGTGCCAGCAGTCTACGACCGGGACAGATATTACACTCTGGGGCCAACGTCCTGACTTTC
TRBD1,TRBV5-5,NA,TRBJ1-4,CASSSWTGGGEKLFF,TGTGCCAGCAGCTCATGGACAGGTGGGGGAGAAAAACTGTTTTTT
NA,TRBV5-1,NA,TRBJ2-7,CASSPTGMGPYEQYF,TGCGCCAGCAGCCCAACGGGGATGGGTCCCTACGAGCAGTACTTC
NA,TRBV21-1,NA,TRBJ1-1,CASSKCSQANTEAFF,TGTGCCAGCAGCAAATGTTCACAGGCGAACACTGAAGCTTTCTTT